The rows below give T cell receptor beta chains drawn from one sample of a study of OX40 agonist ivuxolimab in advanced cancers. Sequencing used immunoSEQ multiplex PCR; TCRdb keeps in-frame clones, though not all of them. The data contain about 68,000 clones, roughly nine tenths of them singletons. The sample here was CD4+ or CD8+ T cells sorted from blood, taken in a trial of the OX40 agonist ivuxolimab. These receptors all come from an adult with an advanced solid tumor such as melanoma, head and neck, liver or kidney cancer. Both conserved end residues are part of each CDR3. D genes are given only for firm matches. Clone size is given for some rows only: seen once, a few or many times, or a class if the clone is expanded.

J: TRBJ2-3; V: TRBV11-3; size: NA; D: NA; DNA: TGTGCCAGCAGCCCGGGACCAAAGGGAAGCACAGATACGCAGTATTTT; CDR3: CASSPGPKGSTDTQYF
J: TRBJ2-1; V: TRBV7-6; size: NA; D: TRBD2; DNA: TGTGCCAGCAGCTTTCCTGGCGGGAGTGGCAATGAGCAGTTCTTC; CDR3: CASSFPGGSGNEQFF
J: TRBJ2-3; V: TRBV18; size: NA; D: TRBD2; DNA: TGTGCCAGCTCAGAATCCTTGGGGGGGTCCGATACGCAGTATTTT; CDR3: CASSESLGGSDTQYF
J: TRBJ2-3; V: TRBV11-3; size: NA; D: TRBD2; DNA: TGTGCCAGCAGAATGCCCGGCGGGAGGGATACAGATACGCAGTATTTT; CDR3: CASRMPGGRDTDTQYF
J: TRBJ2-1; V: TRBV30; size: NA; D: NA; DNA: TGTGCCTGGACCCCAGACTTAGGTAACAATGAGCAGTTCTTC; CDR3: CAWTPDLGNNEQFF
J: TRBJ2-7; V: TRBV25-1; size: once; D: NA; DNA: TGTGCCAGCAGTGAGGTGGGCGGTGCCTACGAGCAGTACTTC; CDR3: CASSEVGGAYEQYF
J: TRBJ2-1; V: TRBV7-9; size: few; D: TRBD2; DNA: TGTGCCAGCAGCTTACCCTTCAGACTAGCGGGGGGCAATGAGCAGTTCTTC; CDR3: CASSLPFRLAGGNEQFF
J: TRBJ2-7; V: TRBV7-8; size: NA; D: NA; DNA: TGTGCCAGCAGCTTAGTGGCCTTAGGGTACGAGCAGTACTTC; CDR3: CASSLVALGYEQYF
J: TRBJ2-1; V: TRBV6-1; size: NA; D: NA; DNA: TGTGCCAGCAAACAGGAGGAATCCTACAATGAGCAGTTCTTC; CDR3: CASKQEESYNEQFF
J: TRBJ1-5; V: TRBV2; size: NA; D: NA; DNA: TGTGCCAGCAGTGAAGAAAGGATATGGGGCAATCAGCCCCAGCATTTT; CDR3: CASSEERIWGNQPQHF
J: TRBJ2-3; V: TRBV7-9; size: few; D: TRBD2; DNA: TGTGCCAGCAGCTGGACTAGCGGGAGCGCAGATACGCAGTATTTT; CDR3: CASSWTSGSADTQYF
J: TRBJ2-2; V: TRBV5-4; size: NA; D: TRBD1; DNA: TGTGCCAGCAGCTTGGTACAGGGGGCCGGGGAGCTGTTTTTT; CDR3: CASSLVQGAGELFF
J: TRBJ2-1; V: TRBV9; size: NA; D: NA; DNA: TGTGCCAGCAGCTATGAGGAAAGGCCCTACAATGAGCAGTTCTTC; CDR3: CASSYEERPYNEQFF
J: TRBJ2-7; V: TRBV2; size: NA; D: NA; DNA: TGTGCCAGCAGCGGGACCTACGAGCAGTACTTC; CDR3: CASSGTYEQYF
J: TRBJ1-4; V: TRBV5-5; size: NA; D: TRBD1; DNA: TGTGCCAGCAGCACCGGGACAGTCCTTAATGAAAAACTGTTTTTT; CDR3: CASSTGTVLNEKLFF
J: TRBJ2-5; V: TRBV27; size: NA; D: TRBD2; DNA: TGTGCCAGCAGTCTACGACTAGCGGGAGGCCAAGAGACCCAGTACTTC; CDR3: CASSLRLAGGQETQYF
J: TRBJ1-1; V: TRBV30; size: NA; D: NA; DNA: TGTGCCTGGAGTGTACGGTATAAGAACACTGAAGCTTTCTTT; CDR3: CAWSVRYKNTEAFF
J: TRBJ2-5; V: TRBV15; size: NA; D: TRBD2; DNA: TGTGCCACCAGCACCAGACTAGCGGATCAAGAGACCCAGTACTTC; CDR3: CATSTRLADQETQYF
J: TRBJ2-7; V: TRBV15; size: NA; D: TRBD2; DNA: TGTGCCACCAGCAGAACGGGGCGGGAGGGCCACGAGCAGTACTTC; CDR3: CATSRTGREGHEQYF
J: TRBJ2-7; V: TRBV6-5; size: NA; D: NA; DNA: TGTGCCAGCAGTCAAGACAGATACTCCTACGAGCAGTACTTC; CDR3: CASSQDRYSYEQYF
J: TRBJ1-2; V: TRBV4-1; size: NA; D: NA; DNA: TGCGCCAGCAGCCAAGAAGCGGGAAGGGCTAACTATGGCTACACCTTC; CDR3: CASSQEAGRANYGYTF
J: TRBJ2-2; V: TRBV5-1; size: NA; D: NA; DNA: TGCGCCAGCAGCCCCGGGATCCTCGGAGGGGAGCTGTTTTTT; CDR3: CASSPGILGGELFF
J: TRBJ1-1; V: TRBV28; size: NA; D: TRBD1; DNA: TGTGCCAGCAGTCCTTCCCAGGGGGCCGAAGCTTTCTTT; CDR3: CASSPSQGAEAFF
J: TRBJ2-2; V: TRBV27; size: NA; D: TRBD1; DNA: TGTGCCAGCCATCTACAGGGGGCGCACACCGGGGAGCTGTTTTTT; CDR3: CASHLQGAHTGELFF
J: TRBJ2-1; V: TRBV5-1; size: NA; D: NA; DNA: TGCGCCAGCACGGAAATACAGGGAAGTGAGCAGTTCTTC; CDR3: CASTEIQGSEQFF
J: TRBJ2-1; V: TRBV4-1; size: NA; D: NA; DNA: TGCGCCAGCAGCCGAGGGGGGAGCTACAATGAGCAGTTCTTC; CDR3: CASSRGGSYNEQFF
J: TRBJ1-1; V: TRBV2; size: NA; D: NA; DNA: TGTGCCAGCAGTGAAAGGGCAGTGAACACTGAAGCTTTCTTT; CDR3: CASSERAVNTEAFF
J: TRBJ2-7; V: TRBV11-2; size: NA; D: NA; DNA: TGTGCCAGCAGCCCCCGACTAGATTCTGCCGAGCAGTACTTC; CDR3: CASSPRLDSAEQYF
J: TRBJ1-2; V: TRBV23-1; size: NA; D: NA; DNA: TGCGCCAGCAGTCAAAACCGGGGCCAGGGCGATACCTTC; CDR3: CASSQNRGQGDTF
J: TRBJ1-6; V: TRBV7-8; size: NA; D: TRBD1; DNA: TGTGCCTGCGCTAAACAGGGGGCGCTGAATTCACCCCTCCACTTT; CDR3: CACAKQGALNSPLHF
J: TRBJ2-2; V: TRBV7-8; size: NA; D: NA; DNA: TGTGCCAGCAGCTTAGACGGGACTCGTGGGGAGCCGTTTTTT; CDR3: CASSLDGTRGEPFF
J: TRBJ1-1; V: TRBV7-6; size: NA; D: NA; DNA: TGTGCCAGCAGCTTAGCGGCAAACACTGAAGCTTTCTTT; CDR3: CASSLAANTEAFF
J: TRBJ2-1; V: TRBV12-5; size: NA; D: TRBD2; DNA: TGTGCTAGTGGTTTGGAAGCGGGGGGTTACAATGAGCAGTTCTTC; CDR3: CASGLEAGGYNEQFF
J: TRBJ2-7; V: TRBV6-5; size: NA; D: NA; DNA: TGTGCCAGCAGGACCGGCATGTTGTTGGGCGAGCAGTACTTC; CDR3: CASRTGMLLGEQYF
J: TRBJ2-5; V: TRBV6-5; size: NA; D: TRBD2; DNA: TGTGCCAGCAGTAAAATGGGGGGAGGGGAGACCCAGTACTTC; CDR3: CASSKMGGGETQYF